The 9 T cell receptor beta chains presented below share a single source sample, sequenced in a study of T cells in localized non-small cell lung cancer (dated by TCRdb to the early 2020s). The receptor library was made with the immunoSEQ multiplex PCR assay. TCRdb provides this immuneACCESS table in a form limited to in-frame rearrangements. Some clones are lacking; in checked studies, under half of them reflect an unresolved V gene, and why the rest are absent is not known. Recorded for this sample are tens of thousands of clones; roughly 90% of them occurred a single time. About 1% of the sample is in the top ten clones. The sequenced sample was peripheral blood, obtained before any cancer treatment. These receptors were collected from a woman between 35 and 70 years old with stage I lung adenocarcinoma.

This chain uses TRBV10-3 with TRBJ1-1, with D perhaps TRBD1 (6 bases). V lost 3 bases and J 0 bases, leaving 14 bases between the germline ends. The CDR3 covers 16 residues. Germline V gene data show CDR1 as ENHRY and CDR2 as SYGVKD. The CDR3 nucleotides read TGTGCCATCAGTGAACTTTGGGACATTGTGAACACTGAAGCTTTCTTT. This translates into CAISELWDIVNTEAFF.

This sequence joins TRBV9 and TRBJ1-4; D remains unclear. The CDR3 covers 13 residues. Germline loops: CDR1 SGDLS, CDR2 YYNGEE. Trimming shortened V by 0 bases and J by 4 bases, and 4 bases separated the two germline ends. CDR3 loop: CASSVGLNEKLFF. The CDR3 nucleotides are TGTGCCAGCAGCGTAGGGCTTAATGAAAAACTGTTTTTT.

The chain has TRBV11-3 and TRBJ1-2; TRBD1 aligns across 7 bases. The CDR3 has 19 residues. J lost 0 bases, V lost 7 bases, and 20 bases had no gene match. Germline CDR1 and CDR2: SGHNT and YENEEA. The CDR3 region is CASTPGTGTAPYSNYGYTF. The CDR3 DNA reads as TGTGCCAGCACCCCAGGGACCGGGACAGCACCTTACTCTAACTATGGCTACACCTTC. The full variable domain, completed using reference TRBV11-3 and TRBJ1-2, is EAGVVQSPRYKIIEKKQPVAFWCNPISGHNTLYWYLQNLGQGPELLIRYENEEAVDDSQLPKDRFSAERLKGVDSTLKIQPAELGDSAVYLCASTPGTGTAPYSNYGYTFGSGTRLTVV.

This rearrangement joins TRBV30 to TRBJ1-6; no firm D call. The CDR3 runs 12 residues. From germline, CDR1 is GTSNPN and CDR2 SVGIG (reference sequence). V gave up 4 bases and J gave up 10 bases, with 11 bases separating them. As DNA, the CDR3 is TGTGCCTGGACTAGGACCAGATCACCCCTCCACTTT. Protein product: CAWTRTRSPLHF.

This chain connects TRBV19 to TRBJ2-2; TRBD1 might be the D (5 bases). Trimming removed 7 bases at V and 0 bases at J, with 15 bases between. CDR3 length: 16 amino acids. The germline V gene encodes CDR1 LNHDA and CDR2 SQIVND (reference sequence). This chain's CDR3 is CASTYIAGTNTGELFF. CDR3 nucleotides: TGTGCCAGTACCTATATAGCAGGGACGAACACCGGGGAGCTGTTTTTT.

This chain connects TRBV29-1 to TRBJ2-5; D is undetermined. Germline V gives CDR1 SQVTM, CDR2 ANQGSEA. The V and J ends lost 4 bases and 5 bases respectively, with 17 bases between them. The CDR3 spans 14 residues. In DNA, the CDR3 is TGCAGCGTTGGATTTCGGATCAAAGCCGAGACCCAGTACTTC. It yields the protein CSVGFRIKAETQYF.

The V and J genes are TRBV6-4 and TRBJ1-1; no clear D gene. Germline assignment: CDR1 MRHNA and CDR2 SNTAGT. V was trimmed by 4 bases and J by 7 bases, leaving 10 bases between them. The CDR3 consists of 12 residues. CDR3 protein: CASSARDGEAFF. The CDR3 DNA sequence: TGTGCCAGCAGTGCCAGAGACGGTGAAGCTTTCTTT.

The chain employs TRBV11-2 and TRBJ1-2, with a weak D call TRBD1 (5 bases). The germline V gene has CDR1 SGHAT and CDR2 FQNNGV. CDR3 length equals 13 residues. V was pared by 3 bases and J by 4 bases, with 9 bases between. This CDR3 reads CASSFAGGYGYTF. In DNA, the CDR3 is TGTGCCAGCAGCTTTGCCGGGGGCTATGGCTACACCTTC.

V is TRBV9 and J is TRBJ1-1; D not certain. The CDR3 totals 13 residues. V was clipped by 0 bases and J by 5 bases, with 8 bases between them. Germline V gives CDR1 SGDLS, CDR2 YYNGEE. For the CDR3, the DNA is TGTGCCAGCAGCGTAGCTTGGGGTACTGAAGCTTTCTTT. It translates to CASSVAWGTEAFF.